The 18 T cell receptor beta chains given below trace back to one sample, sequenced in a study of control samples from healthy donors and cancer patients. The method was immunoSEQ multiplex PCR; TCRdb's version includes in-frame clones alone and lacks a portion of them. Of more than 75,000 clones in the sample, over 60% were seen once. The specimen sequenced was blood. Every receptor here comes from a woman aged 30 to 39 in good health.

The chain links TRBV19 to TRBJ1-5; D is undetermined. This CDR3 spans 12 amino acids. Trimming left V 5 bases short and J 6 bases short, with 8 bases between. Germline V CDR1 and CDR2: LNHDA, SQIVND (reference sequence). The CDR3 reads CASSLVGQPQHF. The DNA for the CDR3 is TGTGCCAGTAGTCTAGTTGGTCAGCCCCAGCATTTT.

The V and J genes are TRBV27 and TRBJ1-6, with unresolved D. The ends were cut back, 6 bases at V and 3 bases at J, with 12 bases in the middle. Germline assignment: CDR1 MNHEY and CDR2 SMNVEV (reference sequence). The CDR3 runs to 15 residues. The CDR3 bases are TGTGCCAGCAGGTCGGTCCAGAGCTATAATTCACCCCTCCACTTT. Its protein product is CASRSVQSYNSPLHF.

The chain has TRBV27 and TRBJ1-5; 7 bases agree with TRBD1. The CDR3 contains 14 residues. The V gene end was trimmed by 8 bases and the J gene end by 2 bases; junction bases not matched to a gene: 6. The germline V gene encodes CDR1 MNHEY and CDR2 SMNVEV (reference sequence). The CDR3 protein is CASGGTGGNQPQHF. The CDR3 nucleotides are TGTGCCAGCGGAGGAACAGGGGGCAATCAGCCCCAGCATTTT.

This clone was detected only a few times. This chain uses TRBV10-3 with TRBJ1-2; D not resolved. Trimming shortened V by 6 bases and J by 0 bases, and 11 bases separated the two germline ends. There are 14 residues in the CDR3. CDR1 and CDR2 (germline): ENHRY, SYGVKD. As DNA, the CDR3 is TGTGCCATCAGATACTCCCGAGCTAACTATGGCTACACCTTC. Protein product: CAIRYSRANYGYTF.

This clone has a handful of counts. V is TRBV6-6 and J is TRBJ2-1, with a weak D call TRBD2 (6 bases). With 2 bases removed from V and 7 bases from J, the gap between germline ends came to 12 bases. Germline CDR1 and CDR2: MNHNY and SVGAGI (reference sequence). The CDR3 is 14 amino acids. CDR3 residues: CASSYAGAGNEQFF. CDR3 DNA sequence: TGTGCCAGCAGTTACGCCGGGGCGGGGAATGAGCAGTTCTTC.

In this sample, this clone turned up once. The rearrangement joins TRBV9 to TRBJ1-2; D possibly corresponds to TRBD1 (6 bases). Germline V gives CDR1 SGDLS, CDR2 YYNGEE. The CDR3 runs 15 residues. Trimming took 5 bases from V and 1 from J, leaving 15 bases between them. CDR3 in amino acids: CASSPYDRFNYGYTF. The CDR3 nucleotides read TGTGCCAGCAGTCCATATGACAGGTTTAACTATGGCTACACCTTC. The full variable domain, completed using reference TRBV9 and TRBJ1-2, is DSGVTQTPKHLITATGQRVTLRCSPRSGDLSVYWYQQSLDQGLQFLIQYYNGEERAKGNILERFSAQQFPDLHSELNLSSLELGDSALYFCASSPYDRFNYGYTFGSGTRLTVV.

This chain links TRBV12-3 or TRBV12-4 with TRBJ2-7; 7 nucleotides match TRBD2. The length of the CDR3 is 12 residues. Trimming cost V 6 bases and J 7 bases; bases outside gene matches: 6. DNA of the CDR3: TGTGCCAGCAGCGGCGGGAGAGTAGAGCAGTACTTC. Amino acids: CASSGGRVEQYF.

This sequence joins TRBV5-4 and TRBJ1-1; D call uncertain. The CDR3 has 15 residues. The germline V gene has CDR1 SGHNT and CDR2 YYREEE (reference sequence). Trimming shortened V by 2 bases and J by 0 bases, and 11 bases separated the two germline ends. The CDR3, as DNA: TGTGCCAGCAGCTTCACGGGCTTCATGAACACTGAAGCTTTCTTT. This gives the protein CASSFTGFMNTEAFF.

The J gene is TRBJ2-3, the V gene TRBV13; 7 positions agree with TRBD1. V lost 1 base, J lost 5 bases, and 6 bases stayed unmatched. Per the germline V gene, CDR1 is PRHDT and CDR2 is FYEKMQ (reference sequence). This CDR3 is built from 15 residues. CDR3 sequence: CASSLDNRGGDTQYF. The CDR3 region has the DNA TGTGCCAGCAGCTTAGATAACAGGGGCGGAGATACGCAGTATTTT.

J is TRBJ1-2 and V is TRBV12-3 or TRBV12-4; tentatively, D is TRBD1 (6 bases). V gave up 3 bases and J gave up 8 bases, with 13 bases separating them. The CDR3 totals 13 residues. CDR3: CASSFGGPGGYTF. In DNA form, the CDR3 reads TGTGCCAGCAGTTTTGGGGGGCCGGGAGGCTACACCTTC.

The V call is TRBV2, the J call TRBJ2-1; a possible D gene is TRBD2 (6 bases). V was trimmed by 5 bases and J by 5 bases, leaving 13 bases between them. Germline CDR1 is SNHLY and CDR2 is FYNNEI. This CDR3 has 14 amino acids. CDR3 sequence: CASSPGTRNNEQFF. The CDR3 bases are TGTGCCAGCAGTCCCGGGACTCGAAACAATGAGCAGTTCTTC.

The V call is TRBV11-2, the J call TRBJ2-7, with TRBD2 as a possible D gene (5 bases). Trimming shortened V by 5 bases and J by 6 bases, and 14 bases separated the two germline ends. The germline CDR1 and CDR2 sequences are SGHAT and FQNNGV. The CDR3 totals 13 residues. CDR3 region: CASSLGIPGEQYF. The CDR3 DNA is TGTGCCAGCAGCCTCGGGATCCCCGGCGAGCAGTACTTC. The whole variable domain, filled in from reference TRBV11-2 and TRBJ2-7, reads EAGVAQSPRYKIIEKRQSVAFWCNPISGHATLYWYQQILGQGPKLLIQFQNNGVVDDSQLPKDRFSAERLKGVDSTLKIQPAKLEDSAVYLCASSLGIPGEQYFGPGTRLTVT.

This chain joins TRBV4-3 and TRBJ1-1, with D tentatively TRBD1 (5 bases). The CDR3 spans 13 residues. CDR1 is LGHNA and CDR2 is YSLEER in the germline V gene. V was shortened by 0 bases and J by 10 bases, with 12 bases between the two germline ends. CDR3 nucleotides: TGCGCCAGCAGCCAAGACAGGGTTAGAGGAGCTTTCTTT. Translated, it gives CASSQDRVRGAFF.

The J gene is TRBJ1-5, the V gene TRBV19; 8 bases agree with TRBD1. Germline CDR1 and CDR2: LNHDA and SQIVND (reference sequence). This CDR3 is built from 14 residues. The V and J ends lost 7 bases and 9 bases, in that order; junction bases with no gene match: 11. In nucleotides, the CDR3 is TGTGCCAGTACCCCGGGACAGGTCGAGGGGCCCCAGCATTTT. Translating it yields CASTPGQVEGPQHF.

The rearrangement uses TRBV7-2 and TRBJ2-5; D is uncertain. The V and J ends lost 7 bases and 4 bases respectively, with 16 bases between them. CDR3 size: 14 residues. CDR1 is SGHTA and CDR2 is FQGNSA in the germline V gene. The CDR3 nucleotides read TGTGCCAGCACCCGTCAGAGTCCTGGAGAGACCCAGTACTTC. The encoded protein is CASTRQSPGETQYF.

The gene calls are TRBV7-2 and TRBJ2-2; TRBD1 or TRBD2 may be the D gene (5 bases each). The CDR3 consists of 15 residues. V lost 5 bases to trimming and J lost 0 bases, with 10 bases between them. Germline loops: CDR1 SGHTA, CDR2 FQGNSA. The DNA for the CDR3 is TGTGCCAGCAGCCCCCGAGGGGCGAACACCGGGGAGCTGTTTTTT. Encoded protein: CASSPRGANTGELFF.

The gene calls are TRBV2 and TRBJ2-3; D might be TRBD1 or TRBD2, each matching 5 bases. The ends were cut back, 8 bases at V and 2 bases at J, with 11 bases in the middle. Germline V lookup: CDR1 SNHLY, CDR2 FYNNEI. This CDR3 has 13 amino acids. As DNA, the CDR3 is TGTGCCAGCGGGACGGTCACCACAGATACGCAGTATTTT. It is translated as CASGTVTTDTQYF.

The table lists this clone with a count of one. The genes are TRBV5-5 and TRBJ1-5; D is unclear. V was trimmed by 2 bases and J by 11 bases, leaving 17 bases between them. CDR1 is SGHKS and CDR2 is YYEKEE in the germline V gene (reference sequence). This CDR3 has 14 amino acids. CDR3 nucleotides: TGTGCCAGCAGCTTCCTCCCAGAAGGTTGGTCCCAGCATTTT. It specifies CASSFLPEGWSQHF.